This T cell receptor (beta chain) was observed in a study of T cell repertoires in cytomegalovirus infection. This CDR3 is built from 14 residues. Trimming took 6 bases from V and 8 from J, leaving 19 bases between them. TCRdb used MiXCR to reprocess the reads, holding one entry per CDR3 protein. Of about 270,000 distinct CDR3 sequences detected, roughly a fifth appear once; the ten largest clones hold 15% to 20%. This clonotype was seen at least ten times. The antigen is unknown. The sequenced sample was cultured PBMCs, obtained from culture after CMV antigen stimulation. This sequence joins TRBV12-3 or TRBV12-4 and TRBJ1-2, with D uncertain. This TCR was recovered from a human donor in good health (CMV status not recorded). Some clones in this sample may be carry-over from other donors' samples. The CDR3 loop is CASSEKSRSRGYTF. In DNA, the CDR3 is TGTGCCAGCAGCGAAAAATCAAGATCACGAGGCTACACCTTC.